A selection of T cell receptor beta chains follows, all from one sample in a study of cytomegalovirus exposure and HLA in healthy donors. Sequencing used immunoSEQ multiplex PCR; TCRdb keeps in-frame clones, though not all of them. Of 150,000 to 180,000 clones listed, approximately 86% were seen once; the top ten hold around 22%. Sample: PBMCs. These receptors were taken from a man younger than 35 in good health and CMV-seropositive. Both conserved end residues are part of each CDR3. The D gene is left open where the match is weak. For some rows the clone size is stated as once, few or many, or as a class when expanded; others skip it.

NA	NA	TRBV6-5	TRBJ1-4	14	CASSPQTANEKLFF	TGTGCCAGCAGTCCACAGACAGCTAATGAAAAACTGTTTTTT
few	TRBD1	TRBV2	TRBJ2-7	13	CASSARTGDEQYF	TGTGCCAGCAGTGCAAGGACAGGTGACGAGCAGTACTTC
NA	NA	TRBV4-3	TRBJ2-2	14	CASSPGQSPGELFF	TGCGCCAGCAGCCCAGGACAGAGTCCCGGGGAGCTGTTTTTT
NA	TRBD1	TRBV27	TRBJ1-5	14	CASTPTGGGQPQHF	TGTGCCAGCACCCCGACAGGGGGCGGACAGCCCCAGCATTTT
NA	TRBD1	TRBV18	TRBJ2-3	15	CASSPGTGDTDTQYF	TGTGCCAGCTCACCCGGGACAGGGGACACAGATACGCAGTATTTT
NA	NA	TRBV4-2	TRBJ2-1	15	CASSHEDLYGGEQFF	TGTGCCAGCAGCCACGAAGATTTGTATGGAGGTGAGCAGTTCTTC
NA	TRBD1	TRBV6-1	TRBJ1-4	15	CAGGQGAGANEKLFF	TGTGCCGGGGGACAGGGGGCAGGAGCTAATGAAAAACTGTTTTTT
NA	NA	TRBV2	TRBJ2-2	14	CASSERENTGELFF	TGTGCCAGCAGTGAACGGGAGAACACCGGGGAGCTGTTTTTT
NA	TRBD1	TRBV28	TRBJ2-1	16	CASSSGQGVTYNEQFF	TGTGCCAGCAGTTCGGGACAGGGGGTGACCTACAATGAGCAGTTCTTC
NA	NA	TRBV7-9	TRBJ1-1	12	CASSLDGGEAFF	TGTGCCAGCAGCTTAGACGGGGGTGAAGCTTTCTTT
NA	NA	TRBV7-3	TRBJ2-3	13	CASSSGGTDTQYF	TGTGCCAGCAGCTCAGGGGGCACAGATACGCAGTATTTT
NA	TRBD1	TRBV25-1	TRBJ2-3	16	CASSEPGQGFPDTQYF	TGTGCCAGCAGTGAACCCGGACAGGGGTTCCCAGATACGCAGTATTTT
NA	NA	TRBV27	TRBJ1-2	14	CASSLGRSYYGYTF	TGTGCCAGCAGTTTAGGCAGGTCCTACTATGGCTACACCTTC
NA	TRBD2	TRBV6-1	TRBJ2-1	14	CASNQRGSLNEQFF	TGTGCCAGCAACCAGCGGGGGAGCCTCAATGAGCAGTTCTTC
NA	NA	TRBV29-1	TRBJ2-3	15	CSVGGFSSGTDTQYF	TGCAGCGTTGGCGGATTCTCCTCGGGCACAGATACGCAGTATTTT
NA	TRBD2	TRBV4-3	TRBJ2-1	16	CASSQEKRGLDNEQFF	TGCGCCAGCAGCCAAGAAAAGCGGGGGCTTGACAATGAGCAGTTCTTC
NA	TRBD1	TRBV14	TRBJ2-7	13	CASSPGTGYEQYF	TGTGCCAGCAGCCCCGGGACAGGTTACGAGCAGTACTTC
NA	TRBD1	TRBV5-1	TRBJ2-7	16	CASSLASGTATYEQYF	TGCGCCAGCAGCTTGGCGTCTGGGACAGCCACCTACGAGCAGTACTTC
few	NA	TRBV30	TRBJ1-1	13	CAWSAQGNTEAFF	TGTGCCTGGAGCGCACAGGGGAACACTGAAGCTTTCTTT
once	TRBD2	TRBV2	TRBJ2-7	17	CASRYSRGLAISYEQYF	TGTGCCAGTAGATACTCGCGGGGACTAGCGATTTCCTACGAGCAGTACTTC
NA	TRBD1	TRBV6-1	TRBJ2-7	14	CASSSTGGPYEQYF	TGTGCCAGCAGTTCGACAGGGGGACCCTACGAGCAGTACTTC
NA	TRBD1	TRBV11-2	TRBJ2-2	15	CASSPRTGVTGELFF	TGTGCCAGCAGCCCGAGGACAGGGGTCACCGGGGAGCTGTTTTTT
NA	NA	TRBV18	TRBJ2-2	15	CASSPQGKGPGELFF	TGTGCCAGCTCACCACAGGGGAAGGGCCCCGGGGAGCTGTTTTTT
NA	TRBD2	TRBV19	TRBJ2-7	15	CASSIGEGRSYEQYF	TGTGCCAGTAGTATAGGGGAGGGGCGCTCCTACGAGCAGTACTTC
NA	TRBD2	TRBV6-5	TRBJ2-7	15	CASSFATSGGYEQYF	TGTGCCAGCAGTTTCGCGACTAGCGGGGGCTACGAGCAGTACTTC
NA	NA	TRBV27	TRBJ2-1	14	CASSLFGVVDEQFF	TGTGCCAGCAGTTTATTCGGGGTAGTGGATGAGCAGTTCTTC
NA	NA	TRBV5-1	TRBJ1-2	15	CASSLAAGVGYGYTF	TGCGCCAGCAGCTTGGCCGCCGGGGTAGGGTATGGCTACACCTTC
NA	NA	TRBV7-9	TRBJ1-5	14	CASSFSGVDQPQHF	TGTGCCAGCAGCTTCTCAGGGGTTGATCAGCCCCAGCATTTT
NA	NA	TRBV7-2	TRBJ1-4	16	CASSFHPGGTNEKLFF	TGTGCCAGCAGCTTCCACCCAGGAGGAACTAATGAAAAACTGTTTTTT
NA	NA	TRBV7-9	TRBJ2-7	15	CASSLGAGSPYEQYF	TGTGCCAGCAGCTTAGGGGCAGGATCACCCTACGAGCAGTACTTC
NA	NA	TRBV6-5	TRBJ1-1	13	CASSKQGSTEAFF	TGTGCCAGCAGTAAACAGGGAAGCACTGAAGCTTTCTTT
NA	NA	TRBV4-3	TRBJ2-7	15	CASSQDRAGTYEQYF	TGCGCCAGCAGCCAAGATAGGGCAGGGACCTACGAGCAGTACTTC
NA	NA	TRBV6-5	TRBJ2-5	15	CASSYFGQPGETQYF	TGTGCCAGCAGTTACTTTGGCCAGCCGGGAGAGACCCAGTACTTC
once	TRBD2	TRBV4-3	TRBJ2-7	16	CASSHLLGLAGDEQYF	TGCGCCAGCAGCCACCTACTGGGACTAGCGGGAGACGAGCAGTACTTC
NA	TRBD2	TRBV2	TRBJ2-1	13	CASKREVDNEQFF	TGTGCCAGCAAACGGGAGGTCGACAATGAGCAGTTCTTC
NA	TRBD2	TRBV6-5	TRBJ2-5	15	CASSYLGTSQETQYF	TGTGCCAGCAGTTACTTAGGGACTAGTCAAGAGACCCAGTACTTC
NA	TRBD1	TRBV30	TRBJ2-7	13	CAWSKDRGYEQYF	TGTGCCTGGAGTAAGGACAGGGGGTACGAGCAGTACTTC
NA	NA	TRBV27	TRBJ1-5	16	CASSFGGAYSNQPQHF	TGTGCCAGCAGTTTTGGCGGAGCCTATAGCAATCAGCCCCAGCATTTT
NA	NA	TRBV15	TRBJ2-3	16	CATTLHVLGSSDTQYF	TGTGCCACCACCCTACACGTCCTCGGGAGCTCAGATACGCAGTATTTT
NA	NA	TRBV5-1	TRBJ1-2	15	CASSRENRPNYGYTF	TGCGCCAGCAGCCGAGAAAACAGACCTAACTATGGCTACACCTTC
NA	NA	TRBV6-1	TRBJ2-3	16	CASSESVRSSTDTQYF	TGTGCCAGCAGTGAATCGGTCCGATCTAGCACAGATACGCAGTATTTT
NA	NA	TRBV7-7	TRBJ2-6	15	CASSPGGTGANVLTF	TGTGCCAGCAGCCCCGGGGGGACAGGGGCCAACGTCCTGACTTTC
NA	NA	TRBV6-5	TRBJ1-2	14	CASSPTGRRYGYTF	TGTGCCAGCAGTCCTACAGGGCGGCGGTATGGCTACACCTTC
NA	TRBD1	TRBV11-2	TRBJ2-3	18	CASSLRGQGLSSTDTQYF	TGTGCCAGCAGCTTGCGAGGACAGGGCCTTTCTAGCACAGATACGCAGTATTTT
NA	TRBD1	TRBV28	TRBJ1-2	15	CASSLSGTGGSGYTF	TGTGCCAGCAGTTTATCCGGGACAGGGGGCTCTGGCTACACCTTC
NA	NA	TRBV29-1	TRBJ2-3	11	CSVSGTDTQYF	TGCAGCGTTTCGGGCACAGATACGCAGTATTTT